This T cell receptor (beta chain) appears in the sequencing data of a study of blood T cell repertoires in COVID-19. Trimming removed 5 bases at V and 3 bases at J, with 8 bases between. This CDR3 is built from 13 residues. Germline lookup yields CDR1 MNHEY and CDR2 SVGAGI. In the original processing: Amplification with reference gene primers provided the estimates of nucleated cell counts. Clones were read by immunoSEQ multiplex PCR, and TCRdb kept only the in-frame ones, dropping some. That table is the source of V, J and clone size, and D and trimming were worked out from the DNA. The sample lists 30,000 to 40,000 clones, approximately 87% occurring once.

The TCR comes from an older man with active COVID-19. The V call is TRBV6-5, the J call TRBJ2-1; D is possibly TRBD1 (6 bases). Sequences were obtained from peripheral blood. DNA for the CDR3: TGTGCCAGCAGTCGCAGGGGCTACAATGAGCAGTTCTTC. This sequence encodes CASSRRGYNEQFF.